This T cell receptor beta chain was observed in a study of cytomegalovirus exposure and HLA in healthy donors. Looking at the study overall: Unique TCRs numbering about 85 million, obtained from HLA-typed donors, made up an early data release. General study results and limits: In vitro, a few CMV-associated chains proved specific for CMV antigens. A later analysis associated 15,000 or so TCR beta sequences with HLA alleles at a 0.05 false discovery rate.

In regard to this clone: Its antigen is not known.

From germline, CDR1 is KGHSH and CDR2 LQKENI. With V trimmed by 3 bases and J by 8 bases, 2 bases remained unmatched. The CDR3 spans 13 residues. PCR involved 60 Vbeta and 13 Jbeta primers. The protocol was immunoSEQ multiplex PCR, while the TCRdb copy is restricted to in-frame clones and leaves out a portion. The sample lists over 85,000 clones; 7.5% to 8.5% were seen once. The clonotype originates from a man aged 50 or older in good health and CMV-seronegative. J is TRBJ2-1 and V is TRBV18; 9 nucleotides align to TRBD2. Sequencing was done on a sample of PBMCs. CDR3 loop: CASSPLAGYEQFF. The CDR3 DNA is TGTGCCAGCTCACCGCTAGCGGGGTATGAGCAGTTCTTC.